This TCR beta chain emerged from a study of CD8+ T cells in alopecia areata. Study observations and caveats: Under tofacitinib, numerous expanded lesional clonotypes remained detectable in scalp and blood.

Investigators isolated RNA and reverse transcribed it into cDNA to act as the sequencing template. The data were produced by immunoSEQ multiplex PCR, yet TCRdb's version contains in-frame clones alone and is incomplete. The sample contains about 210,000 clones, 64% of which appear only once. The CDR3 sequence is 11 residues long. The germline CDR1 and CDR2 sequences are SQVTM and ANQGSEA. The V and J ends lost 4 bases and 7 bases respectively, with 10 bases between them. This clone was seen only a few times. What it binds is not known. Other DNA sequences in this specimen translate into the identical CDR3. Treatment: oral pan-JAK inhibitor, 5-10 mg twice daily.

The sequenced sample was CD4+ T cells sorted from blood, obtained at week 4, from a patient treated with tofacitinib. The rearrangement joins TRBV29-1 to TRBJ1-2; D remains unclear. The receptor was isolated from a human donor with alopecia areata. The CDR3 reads CSVVSGGGYTF. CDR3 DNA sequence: TGCAGCGTTGTTTCGGGAGGTGGCTACACCTTC.